One and the same sample provided the 5 T cell receptor beta chains below, sequenced in a study of blood T cell repertoires in COVID-19 (dated by TCRdb to about 2020). Library preparation employed the immunoSEQ multiplex PCR assay. TCRdb holds this immuneACCESS table with in-frame rearrangements only. Some clones are missing; in checked studies, unresolved V genes explain under half, and the rest has no known cause. The sample yields about 100,000 clones; roughly 80% were counted once. The ten largest make up roughly 29% of the sample. The specimen sequenced was peripheral blood. These TCRs come from a man between 65 and 85 years old with active or convalescent COVID-19.

The chain employs TRBV15 and TRBJ2-6; 12 nucleotides agree with TRBD1. The ends lost 2 bases at V and 4 bases at J; junction bases unmatched: 6. CDR3 size: 18 residues. The germline CDR1 and CDR2 sequences are LNHNV and YYDKDF (reference sequence). The CDR3 reads CATSRPGTGGAGANVLTF. The CDR3 coding sequence is TGTGCCACCAGCAGACCCGGGACAGGGGGCGCGGGGGCCAACGTCCTGACTTTC.

This clone occurred a few times. The chain employs TRBV7-3 and TRBJ2-3, with D perhaps matching TRBD2 (5 bases). Germline V gives CDR1 SGHTA, CDR2 FQGTGA. V was clipped by 4 bases and J by 2 bases, with 13 bases between them. The CDR3 is 15 residues long. In DNA, the CDR3 is TGTGCCAGCAGCTCGGGAACACCGTTCACAGATACGCAGTATTTT. Protein product: CASSSGTPFTDTQYF.

The rearrangement uses TRBV9 and TRBJ2-1; 7 nucleotides agree with TRBD2. This CDR3 comprises 18 residues. The V segment lost 0 bases and the J segment 4 bases; nucleotides outside the gene matches: 13. CDR1 is SGDLS and CDR2 is YYNGEE in the germline V gene. CDR3 in DNA: TGTGCCAGCAGCGTAGAGTTACTGGCTAGCGGAATTTACAATGAGCAGTTCTTC. Protein product: CASSVELLASGIYNEQFF.

The chain carries TRBV20-1 and TRBJ2-3, with D tentatively TRBD2 (7 bases). Germline values: CDR1 DFQATT, CDR2 SNEGSKA (reference sequence). Trimming cost V 3 bases and J 2 bases, with 15 bases left between them. The CDR3 totals 15 residues. CDR3 region: CSASRGEGLTDTQYF. The CDR3 nucleotides are TGCAGTGCTAGTAGGGGGGAGGGCCTCACAGATACGCAGTATTTT.

This clone was seen only once. The chain combines TRBV20-1 with TRBJ2-5; D is possibly TRBD2 (6 bases). Deletions cut 3 bases from V and 5 bases from J, with 19 bases between. Germline V lookup: CDR1 DFQATT, CDR2 SNEGSKA (reference sequence). The CDR3 covers 15 residues. CDR3 DNA: TGCAGTGCTAGTGTCCCAGCGGGCCTCCGGGAGACCCAGTACTTC. Protein: CSASVPAGLRETQYF.